The present entry profiles one TCR beta chain with its context. Its specificity is not known. Sequencing was performed with immunoSEQ multiplex PCR; in TCRdb, only in-frame clones are kept and a portion is missing. Of 100,000 or so clones listed, more than 75% are singletons. The entry originates in a study of T cells in localized non-small cell lung cancer. Points from the study as a whole: Turning up in adjacent lung were a median about 56 of the top 100 tumor clones. Clonality of T cells reached its maximum in uninvolved adjacent lung, surpassing tumor.

This CDR3 comprises 13 residues. The junction had 6 bases not matched to a gene; V was cut back by 6 bases and J by 4 bases. Per the germline V gene, CDR1 is SQVTM and CDR2 is ANQGSEA. The J gene is TRBJ1-3, the V gene TRBV29-1; TRBD1 matches 7 bases. The sequenced sample was PBMCs, obtained before any cancer treatment. The sequence came from a woman aged 40-75 years with stage II squamous cell lung carcinoma. The CDR3 DNA is TGCAGCGTCGCCGGGACAGTCGGAAACACCATATATTTT. Its protein is CSVAGTVGNTIYF. The full variable domain, with the rest looked up from reference TRBV29-1 and TRBJ1-3, is SAVISQKPSRDICQRGTSLTIQCQVDSQVTMMFWYRQQPGQSLTLIATANQGSEATYESGFVIDKFPISRPNLTFSTLTVSNMSPEDSSIYLCSVAGTVGNTIYFGEGSWLTVV.